These T cell receptor beta chains were read from a single sample in a study of T cell responses to AZD1222 COVID-19 vaccine. Sequencing was performed with immunoSEQ multiplex PCR; in TCRdb, only in-frame clones are kept and a portion is missing. This table holds about 150,000 clones, approximately 89% found once. The specimen was peripheral blood, collected on day 0 of MenACWY control vaccination. Receptors originate from an adult in good health. CDR3s include the opening cysteine and the closing phenylalanine or tryptophan. The order of the fields is J gene, clone size, D gene, V gene, CDR3 protein, CDR3 DNA. The D gene is left open where the match is weak. Size tells how often a clone was seen (once, few, many) or the class of an expanded clone, and some rows leave it out.

j_gene: TRBJ1-6; abundance: once; d_gene: .; v_gene: TRBV6-4; CDR3aa: CASSEGPTHSPLHF; CDR3nt: TGTGCCAGCAGTGAAGGGCCCACTCACTCACCCCTCCACTTT
j_gene: TRBJ2-3; abundance: .; d_gene: TRBD2; v_gene: TRBV11-1; CDR3aa: CASSPPSGAPDTQYF; CDR3nt: TGTGCCAGCAGCCCACCTAGCGGGGCACCAGATACGCAGTATTTT
j_gene: TRBJ2-3; abundance: .; d_gene: .; v_gene: TRBV6-6; CDR3aa: CASRLDSERTDTQYF; CDR3nt: TGTGCCAGCAGACTCGACAGTGAAAGAACAGATACGCAGTATTTT
j_gene: TRBJ1-5; abundance: .; d_gene: .; v_gene: TRBV10-2; CDR3aa: CASSDHNQPQHF; CDR3nt: TGCGCCAGCAGTGACCATAATCAGCCCCAGCATTTT
j_gene: TRBJ1-2; abundance: .; d_gene: TRBD1; v_gene: TRBV7-3; CDR3aa: CASSRPGQGYGYTF; CDR3nt: TGTGCCAGCAGCCGTCCGGGACAGGGATATGGCTACACCTTC
j_gene: TRBJ2-3; abundance: .; d_gene: .; v_gene: TRBV6-5; CDR3aa: CASRRRFTDTQYF; CDR3nt: TGTGCCAGCAGGAGACGTTTCACAGATACGCAGTATTTT
j_gene: TRBJ2-4; abundance: .; d_gene: .; v_gene: TRBV28; CDR3aa: CASSQLGQIQYF; CDR3nt: TGTGCCAGCAGCCAACTTGGGCAGATTCAGTACTTC
j_gene: TRBJ2-7; abundance: .; d_gene: .; v_gene: TRBV2; CDR3aa: CASSLEQGVEQYF; CDR3nt: TGTGCCAGCAGCTTAGAGCAGGGAGTCGAGCAGTACTTC
j_gene: TRBJ2-1; abundance: .; d_gene: TRBD2; v_gene: TRBV4-2; CDR3aa: CASSTTSGSGHEQFF; CDR3nt: TGTGCCAGCAGCACGACTAGCGGGAGTGGCCATGAGCAGTTCTTC
j_gene: TRBJ2-2; abundance: .; d_gene: .; v_gene: TRBV9; CDR3aa: CASSVDRGANTGELFF; CDR3nt: TGTGCCAGCAGCGTAGATCGGGGGGCCAACACCGGGGAGCTGTTTTTT
j_gene: TRBJ1-1; abundance: few; d_gene: TRBD1; v_gene: TRBV5-1; CDR3aa: CASSEETGMAFF; CDR3nt: TGCGCCAGCAGCGAGGAGACAGGGATGGCTTTCTTT
j_gene: TRBJ2-7; abundance: .; d_gene: .; v_gene: TRBV9; CDR3aa: CASSVRVREQYF; CDR3nt: TGTGCCAGCAGCGTCAGGGTTCGTGAGCAGTACTTC
j_gene: TRBJ1-2; abundance: .; d_gene: TRBD1; v_gene: TRBV7-2; CDR3aa: CASSLALDRAYYGYTF; CDR3nt: TGTGCCAGCAGCTTAGCGCTAGACAGGGCTTACTATGGCTACACCTTC
j_gene: TRBJ1-4; abundance: few; d_gene: TRBD1; v_gene: TRBV2; CDR3aa: CASRDREATNEKLFF; CDR3nt: TGTGCCAGCAGGGACAGGGAGGCAACTAATGAAAAACTGTTTTTT
j_gene: TRBJ1-2; abundance: few; d_gene: TRBD1; v_gene: TRBV5-5; CDR3aa: CASSLYRQGGYGYTF; CDR3nt: TGTGCCAGCAGCCTATATCGACAGGGTGGCTATGGCTACACCTTC
j_gene: TRBJ1-1; abundance: .; d_gene: TRBD1; v_gene: TRBV6-5; CDR3aa: CASRSRDSMRAEAFF; CDR3nt: TGTGCCAGCAGATCCCGGGACAGCATGAGAGCGGAAGCTTTCTTT
j_gene: TRBJ1-2; abundance: .; d_gene: TRBD1; v_gene: TRBV29-1; CDR3aa: CSDLQGAKDYGYTF; CDR3nt: TGCAGCGACCTCCAGGGGGCGAAGGACTATGGCTACACCTTC
j_gene: TRBJ1-4; abundance: .; d_gene: .; v_gene: TRBV27; CDR3aa: CASSSRLATNEKLFF; CDR3nt: TGTGCCAGCAGTTCGCGACTTGCAACTAATGAAAAACTGTTTTTT
j_gene: TRBJ2-2; abundance: .; d_gene: .; v_gene: TRBV5-1; CDR3aa: CASSMDRNTGELFF; CDR3nt: TGCGCCAGCAGCATGGACAGGAACACCGGGGAGCTGTTTTTT
j_gene: TRBJ1-3; abundance: .; d_gene: .; v_gene: TRBV4-1; CDR3aa: CASSQTLSQSGNTIYF; CDR3nt: TGCGCCAGCAGCCAAACCCTATCCCAATCTGGAAACACCATATATTTT
j_gene: TRBJ2-5; abundance: .; d_gene: TRBD2; v_gene: TRBV29-1; CDR3aa: CSGVVAGHQETQYF; CDR3nt: TGCAGCGGAGTCGTAGCGGGGCACCAAGAGACCCAGTACTTC
j_gene: TRBJ1-3; abundance: .; d_gene: .; v_gene: TRBV7-9; CDR3aa: CASSLVAGNTIYF; CDR3nt: TGTGCCAGCAGCTTAGTGGCTGGAAACACCATATATTTT